This TCR beta chain originates from a study of T cells after posttransplantation cyclophosphamide. General study results and limits: After PTCy, TRB diversity resembled that of CNI/methotrexate controls. Donor-recipient repertoire similarity was low at 1-2 months, rising over year one. Tissue-infiltrating T cells from skin or gut overlapped little with blood T cells.

Sequencing was performed with immunoSEQ multiplex PCR; in TCRdb, only in-frame clones are kept and a portion is missing. The repertoire holds 45,000 to 65,000 clones, around 94% seen once, with roughly 3.1% in the top ten. With 5 bases clipped from V and 2 bases from J, the junction kept 12 bases outside the gene matches. From germline, CDR1 is MGHRA and CDR2 YSYEKL. There are 16 residues in the CDR3. A single count supports this clone. Its target is not known. On the day of bone marrow donation, the related graft donor provided peripheral blood. The clonotype comes from a woman aged 25 to 39 in good health and a related stem cell transplant donor. The sequenced material came from PBMCs. The chain links TRBV4-1 to TRBJ2-7; the match to TRBD2 covers 7 bases. The CDR3 protein is CASSIRSGALTYEQYF. CDR3 DNA: TGCGCCAGCAGCATACGGAGCGGGGCACTAACCTACGAGCAGTACTTC.